The next 15 T cell receptor beta chains were all read from a single sample in a study of glioma-infiltrating T cells after dendritic cell vaccination. Sequenced by immunoSEQ multiplex PCR; TCRdb stores in-frame clones only, minus some. The data contain about 67,000 clones, around 86% of them singletons. The source was blood, collected before dendritic cell vaccination. These receptors were taken from a human donor with glioblastoma.

The chain joins TRBV5-6 to TRBJ1-1; 10 nucleotides line up with TRBD1. V was clipped by 4 bases and J by 3 bases; unmatched bases: 9. Looked up from germline, CDR1 is SGHDT and CDR2 is YYEEEE. The CDR3 spans 16 residues. For the CDR3, the DNA is TGTGCCAGCAGCCCTATTTCCGGGACAGGGGACACTGAAGCTTTCTTT. It specifies CASSPISGTGDTEAFF.

The chain joins TRBV5-1 to TRBJ2-7; D possibly corresponds to TRBD1 (6 bases). There are 14 residues in the CDR3. The germline V and J ends were trimmed by 2 bases and 3 bases, with 12 bases remaining between them. Per the germline V gene, CDR1 is SGHRS and CDR2 is YFSETQ. Here the CDR3 DNA reads TGCGCCAGCAGCTTCAATACAGGGCTCTACGAGCAGTACTTC. Amino acids: CASSFNTGLYEQYF. The variable domain in full, with the rest retrieved from reference TRBV5-1 and TRBJ2-7, is KAGVTQTPRYLIKTRGQQVTLSCSPISGHRSVSWYQQTPGQGLQFLFEYFSETQRNKGNFPGRFSGRQFSNSRSEMNVSTLELGDSALYLCASSFNTGLYEQYFGPGTRLTVT.

The V gene is TRBV27, the J gene TRBJ1-1, with a possible D match to TRBD1 (5 bases). Trimming pared 6 bases from V and 5 bases from J, leaving 16 bases between. Germline V gene sequence: CDR1 MNHEY, CDR2 SMNVEV (reference sequence). CDR3 size: 14 residues. The CDR3, as DNA: TGTGCCAGCAGCGTACTTGGGGGGGAGACTGAAGCTTTCTTT. Protein sequence: CASSVLGGETEAFF.

The chain employs TRBV29-1 and TRBJ1-1; 9 bases map to TRBD1. Unmatched junction bases numbered 0, after V lost 4 bases and J lost 3 bases. The CDR3 is 12 amino acids. Germline assignment: CDR1 SQVTM and CDR2 ANQGSEA. The CDR3 DNA sequence: TGCAGCGTTGGACAGGGGGACACTGAAGCTTTCTTT. Protein sequence: CSVGQGDTEAFF.

The rearrangement uses TRBV7-9 and TRBJ2-3; D gene ambiguous. V shed 1 base and J shed 3 bases, with 11 bases lying between them. Germline loops: CDR1 SEHNR, CDR2 FQNEAQ (reference sequence). This CDR3 spans 15 amino acids. This CDR3 reads CASSLDLASTDTQYF. The CDR3 DNA reads as TGTGCCAGCAGCTTAGATTTAGCCTCAACAGATACGCAGTATTTT.

The chain employs TRBV2 and TRBJ2-1; TRBD2 agrees at 9 bases. The germline CDR1 and CDR2 sequences are SNHLY and FYNNEI. The CDR3 contains 16 residues. After removal of 6 bases from V and 4 bases from J, the junction contained 10 bases not matched to a gene. CDR3 in amino acids: CASRTFGGGGYNEQFF. The CDR3 DNA reads TGTGCCAGCAGAACGTTCGGCGGGGGGGGATACAATGAGCAGTTCTTC.

The rearrangement uses TRBV7-2 and TRBJ1-5; D gene unclear. Germline CDR1 reads SGHTA; CDR2 reads FQGNSA. Trimming left V 4 bases short and J 0 bases short, with 16 bases between. The CDR3 is made up of 17 amino acids. CDR3 loop: CASSSRGGSDSNQPQHF. The CDR3 nucleotides are TGTGCCAGCAGCTCCCGCGGCGGGTCCGATAGCAATCAGCCCCAGCATTTT. The whole variable domain, filled in from reference TRBV7-2 and TRBJ1-5, reads GAGVSQSPSNKVTEKGKDVELRCDPISGHTALYWYRQSLGQGLEFLIYFQGNSAPDKSGLPSDRFSAERTGGSVSTLTIQRTQQEDSAVYLCASSSRGGSDSNQPQHFGDGTRLSIL.

This clone was detected only a few times. The rearrangement joins TRBV19 to TRBJ1-2; the D is unclear. Germline CDR1 and CDR2: LNHDA and SQIVND (reference sequence). The CDR3 covers 15 residues. Trimming removed 7 bases at V and 4 bases at J, with 19 bases between. The CDR3 coding sequence is TGTGCCAGTATGGTGGAATTTCGTGGGAGCTATGGCTACACCTTC. As protein: CASMVEFRGSYGYTF. Variable domain in full (rest from reference TRBV19 and TRBJ1-2): DGGITQSPKYLFRKEGQNVTLSCEQNLNHDAMYWYRQDPGQGLRLIYYSQIVNDFQKGDIAEGYSVSREKKESFPLTVTSAQKNPTAFYLCASMVEFRGSYGYTFGSGTRLTVV.

This sequence joins TRBV2 and TRBJ1-4; D is possibly TRBD1 (5 bases). The length of the CDR3 is 14 residues. Germline CDR1 is SNHLY and CDR2 is FYNNEI. V was trimmed by 10 bases and J by 2 bases, leaving 14 bases between them. CDR3 region: CATQLGGTNEKLFF. The CDR3 DNA sequence: TGTGCCACGCAGCTCGGGGGGACTAATGAAAAACTGTTTTTT.

The rearrangement uses TRBV5-4 and TRBJ1-4, with a possible D match to TRBD1 (6 bases). The V and J ends lost 4 bases and 6 bases respectively, with 13 bases between them. The CDR3 covers 14 residues. Germline V CDR1 and CDR2: SGHNT, YYREEE (reference sequence). CDR3 protein: CASSKQGKDEKLFF. The CDR3 coding sequence is TGTGCCAGCAGCAAACAGGGAAAAGATGAAAAACTGTTTTTT.

This CDR3 is CASSPSWTGGWNTEAFF. The CDR3 region has the DNA TGTGCCAGCAGCCCGAGTTGGACAGGGGGCTGGAACACTGAAGCTTTCTTT. The gene calls are TRBV5-4 and TRBJ1-1, with TRBD1 matching over 11 bases. This CDR3 is 17 amino acids long. Germline V lookup: CDR1 SGHNT, CDR2 YYREEE (reference sequence). The V gene end was trimmed by 4 bases and the J gene end by 1 base; junction bases not matched to a gene: 9.

This rearrangement joins TRBV5-1 to TRBJ1-4, with 10 positions matching TRBD1. Losses at the gene ends were 4 bases for V and 8 bases for J; bases not matched to a gene: 5. This CDR3 is built from 14 residues. The V gene's germline CDR1 is SGHRS and CDR2 YFSETQ. The CDR3 bases are TGCGCCAGCAGCGCGGGACAGGGGAGCGAAAAACTGTTTTTT. This encodes CASSAGQGSEKLFF.

This clone was detected only a few times. The chain joins TRBV25-1 to TRBJ1-1; 8 bases are a match to TRBD1. The CDR3 totals 16 residues. Per germline, CDR1 MGHDK and CDR2 SYGVNS. The trim removed 0 bases at V and 5 bases at J, leaving 8 bases unmatched. Written as DNA, the CDR3 is TGTGCCAGCAGTGAATACGGTCAGGGGGCGAGGACTGAAGCTTTCTTT. Translation: CASSEYGQGARTEAFF.

V usage is TRBV9 and J usage is TRBJ2-2; tentatively, D is TRBD2 (6 bases). Germline lookup yields CDR1 SGDLS and CDR2 YYNGEE. The CDR3 covers 17 residues. V lost 0 bases, J lost 4 bases, and 16 bases lay in between. The CDR3 reads CASSVDWAGRLTGELFF. CDR3 coding DNA: TGTGCCAGCAGCGTAGATTGGGCGGGGCGCCTCACCGGGGAGCTGTTTTTT.

Many counts were recorded for this clone. This chain uses TRBV6-1 with TRBJ2-7, with D tentatively TRBD1 (7 bases). Per the germline V gene, CDR1 is MNHNS and CDR2 is SASEGT. The CDR3 extends over 15 amino acids. V lost 1 base and J 2 bases, leaving 12 bases between the germline ends. The CDR3 coding sequence is TGTGCCAGCAGTGAAGGGGGGGACAGTACCTACGAGCAGTACTTC. It specifies CASSEGGDSTYEQYF.